Sequencing of this T cell receptor (beta chain) was carried out in a study of shared clonotypes between healthy human individuals. CDR1 and CDR2 (germline): SNHLY, FYNNEI. The CDR3 has 12 amino acids. With 4 bases removed from V and 13 bases from J, the gap between germline ends came to 13 bases. Deep was the level at which the assay was run. Measured with immunoSEQ multiplex PCR; TCRdb has only the in-frame clones, and not every one. The data hold roughly 2.6 million clones, with 90% to 95% observed a single time. This sequence joins TRBV2 and TRBJ1-4; D gene ambiguous. Input material: naive CD4+ T cells sorted from blood. Subset denoted: CD45RA+ positively selected. The clonotype was recovered from a man younger than 30 in good health. Here the CDR3 reads CASSGAVSSLFF. The DNA of the CDR3 is TGTGCCAGCAGTGGAGCGGTGTCCTCACTGTTTTTT.